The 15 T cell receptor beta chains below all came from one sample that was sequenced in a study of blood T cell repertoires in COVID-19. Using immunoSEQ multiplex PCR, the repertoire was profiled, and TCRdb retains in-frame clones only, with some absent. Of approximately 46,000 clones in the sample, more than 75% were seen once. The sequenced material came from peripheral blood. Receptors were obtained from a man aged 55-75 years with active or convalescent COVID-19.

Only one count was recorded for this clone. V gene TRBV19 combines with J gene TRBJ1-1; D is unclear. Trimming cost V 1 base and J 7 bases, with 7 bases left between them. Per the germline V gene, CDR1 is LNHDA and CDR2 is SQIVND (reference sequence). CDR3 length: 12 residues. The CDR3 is CASSIGTVEAFF. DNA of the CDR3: TGTGCCAGTAGTATAGGAACAGTTGAAGCTTTCTTT. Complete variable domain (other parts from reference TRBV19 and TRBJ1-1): DGGITQSPKYLFRKEGQNVTLSCEQNLNHDAMYWYRQDPGQGLRLIYYSQIVNDFQKGDIAEGYSVSREKKESFPLTVTSAQKNPTAFYLCASSIGTVEAFFGQGTRLTVV.

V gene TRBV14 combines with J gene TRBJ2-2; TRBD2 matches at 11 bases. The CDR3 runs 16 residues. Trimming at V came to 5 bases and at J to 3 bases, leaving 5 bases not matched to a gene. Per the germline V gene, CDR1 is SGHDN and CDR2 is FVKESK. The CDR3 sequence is CASSSTSGIYTGELFF. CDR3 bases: TGTGCCAGCAGCTCGACTAGCGGGATCTACACCGGGGAGCTGTTTTTT.

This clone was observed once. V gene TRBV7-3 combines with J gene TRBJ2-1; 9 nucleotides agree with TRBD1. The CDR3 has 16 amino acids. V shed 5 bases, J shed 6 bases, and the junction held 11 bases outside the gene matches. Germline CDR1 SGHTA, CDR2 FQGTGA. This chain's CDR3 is CASSTGPGQGSNEQFF. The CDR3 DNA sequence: TGTGCCAGCAGCACGGGACCCGGACAGGGGAGCAATGAGCAGTTCTTC. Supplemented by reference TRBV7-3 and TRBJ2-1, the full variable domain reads GAGVSQTPSNKVTEKGKYVELRCDPISGHTALYWYRQSLGQGPEFLIYFQGTGAADDSGLPNDRFFAVRPEGSVSTLKIQRTERGDSAVYLCASSTGPGQGSNEQFFGPGTRLTVL.

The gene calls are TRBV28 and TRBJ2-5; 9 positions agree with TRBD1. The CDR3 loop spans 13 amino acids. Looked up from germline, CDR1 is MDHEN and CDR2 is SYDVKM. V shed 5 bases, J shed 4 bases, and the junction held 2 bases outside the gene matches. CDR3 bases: TGTGCCAGCAGTCGGACAGGGGTAGAGACCCAGTACTTC. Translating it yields CASSRTGVETQYF. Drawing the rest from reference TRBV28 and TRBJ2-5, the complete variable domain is DVKVTQSSRYLVKRTGEKVFLECVQDMDHENMFWYRQDPGLGLRLIYFSYDVKMKEKGDIPEGYSVSREKKERFSLILESASTNQTSMYLCASSRTGVETQYFGPGTRLLVL.

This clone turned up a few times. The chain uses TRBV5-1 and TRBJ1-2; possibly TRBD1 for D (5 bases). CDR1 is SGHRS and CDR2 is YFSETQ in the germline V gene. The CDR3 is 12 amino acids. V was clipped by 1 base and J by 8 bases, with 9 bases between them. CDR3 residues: CASSLTGGGYTF. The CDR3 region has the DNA TGCGCCAGCAGCTTGACAGGTGGGGGCTACACCTTC.

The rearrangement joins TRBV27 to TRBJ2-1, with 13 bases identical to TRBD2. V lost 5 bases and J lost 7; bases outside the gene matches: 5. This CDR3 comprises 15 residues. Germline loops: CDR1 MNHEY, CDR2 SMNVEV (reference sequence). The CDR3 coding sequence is TGTGCCAGCAGTCCCGGACTAGCGGGGGTAAATGAGCAGTTCTTC. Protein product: CASSPGLAGVNEQFF.

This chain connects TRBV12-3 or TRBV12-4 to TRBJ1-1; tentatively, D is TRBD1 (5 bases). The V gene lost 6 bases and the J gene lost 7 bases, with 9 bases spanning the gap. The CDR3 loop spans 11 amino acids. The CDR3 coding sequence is TGTGCCAGCAGATCCACAGGTGAAGCTTTCTTT. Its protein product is CASRSTGEAFF.

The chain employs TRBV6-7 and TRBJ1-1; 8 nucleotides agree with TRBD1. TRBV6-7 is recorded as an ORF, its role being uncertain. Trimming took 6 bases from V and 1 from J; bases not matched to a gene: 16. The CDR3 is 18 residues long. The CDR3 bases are TGTGCCAGCAGGGATAATTTTACTGCGGACAGGGCGAACACTGAAGCTTTCTTT. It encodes CASRDNFTADRANTEAFF.

CDR3 sequence reads: CASKGQGLNYELFF. The CDR3 region has the DNA TGTGCCAGCAAGGGACAGGGTCTTAATTATGAGCTGTTTTTT. The chain is built from TRBV2 and TRBJ1-4, with TRBD1 matching over 9 bases. V dropped 7 bases and J dropped 14; count of bases not matched to a gene: 14. Germline V gene data show CDR1 as SNHLY and CDR2 as FYNNEI. This CDR3 is built from 14 residues. The complete variable domain, with remaining parts taken from reference TRBV2 and TRBJ1-4, reads EPEVTQTPSHQVTQMGQEVILRCVPISNHLYFYWYRQILGQKVEFLVSFYNNEISEKSEIFDDQFSVERPDGSNFTLKIRSTKLEDSAMYFCASKGQGLNYELFFGSGTQLSVL.

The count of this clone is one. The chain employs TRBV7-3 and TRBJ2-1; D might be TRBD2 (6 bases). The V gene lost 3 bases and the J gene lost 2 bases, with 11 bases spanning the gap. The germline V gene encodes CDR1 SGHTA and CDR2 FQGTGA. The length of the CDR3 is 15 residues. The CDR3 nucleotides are TGTGCCAGCAGCTTCCGCGGGGAAACCTACAATGAGCAGTTCTTC. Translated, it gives CASSFRGETYNEQFF.

The CDR3 DNA reads as TGTGCCAGCAGCGGGGGGGAGGTTCTAAACTATGGCTACACCTTC. This codes for CASSGGEVLNYGYTF. The chain couples TRBV9 to TRBJ1-2; D possibly corresponds to TRBD1 (5 bases). V was trimmed by 3 bases and J by 2 bases, leaving 14 bases between them. Germline V gene lookup returns CDR1 SGDLS and CDR2 YYNGEE. The CDR3 has 15 amino acids.

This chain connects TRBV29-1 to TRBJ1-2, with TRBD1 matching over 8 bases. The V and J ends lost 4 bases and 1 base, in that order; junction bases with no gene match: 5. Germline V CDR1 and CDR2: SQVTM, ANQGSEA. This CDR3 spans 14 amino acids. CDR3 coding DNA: TGCAGCGTTGGGCGACAGGGGATTAACTATGGCTACACCTTC. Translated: CSVGRQGINYGYTF.

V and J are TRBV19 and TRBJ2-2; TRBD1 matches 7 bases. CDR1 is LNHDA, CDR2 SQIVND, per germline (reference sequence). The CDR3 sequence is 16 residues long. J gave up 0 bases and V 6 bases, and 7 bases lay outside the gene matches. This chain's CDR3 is CASSHWGQPNTGELFF. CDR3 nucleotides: TGTGCCAGTAGCCACTGGGGACAGCCGAACACCGGGGAGCTGTTTTTT.

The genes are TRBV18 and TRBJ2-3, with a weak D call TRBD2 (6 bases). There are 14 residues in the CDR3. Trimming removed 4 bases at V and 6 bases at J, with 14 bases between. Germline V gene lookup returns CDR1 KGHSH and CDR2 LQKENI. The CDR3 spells CASSRGTGGDTQYF. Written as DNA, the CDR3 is TGTGCCAGCTCACGCGGGACCGGAGGGGATACGCAGTATTTT.

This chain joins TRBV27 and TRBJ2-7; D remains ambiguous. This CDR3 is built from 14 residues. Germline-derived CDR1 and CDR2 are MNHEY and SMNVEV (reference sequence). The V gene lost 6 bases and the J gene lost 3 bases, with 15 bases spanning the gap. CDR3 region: CASRRTGSFYEQYF. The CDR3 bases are TGTGCCAGCAGGCGCACCGGGTCCTTCTACGAGCAGTACTTC.